A selection of T cell receptor beta chains follows, all from one sample in a study of shared clonotypes between healthy human individuals. The repertoire was sequenced with immunoSEQ multiplex PCR; TCRdb's copy has only in-frame clones and lacks some. The sample shows approximately 1,500,000 clones, about 98% of them seen only once. The sample comprised naive CD4+ T cells sorted from blood. These receptors were taken from a man younger than 45 in good health. The CDR3 runs from the conserved cysteine through the conserved F or W. The D gene is left open where the match is weak. Some rows mark clone size as missing; the rest say once, few, many or name a class of expanded clone.

j_call,v_call,clone_size,d_call,cdr3_nt,cdr3_aa
TRBJ2-7,TRBV9,-,-,TGTGCCAGCAGCGTAGGACAGTCCTACGAGCAGTACTTC,CASSVGQSYEQYF
TRBJ1-4,TRBV15,-,-,TGTGCCACCAGCGTGGGAGGGGCTTGGTCTAATGAAAAACTGTTTTTT,CATSVGGAWSNEKLFF
TRBJ1-1,TRBV28,-,-,TGTGCCAGCAGTCCCCCCGGGGGAATGAACACTGAAGCTTTCTTT,CASSPPGGMNTEAFF
TRBJ2-1,TRBV25-1,-,-,TGTGCCAGCATTTCGGGGTTCTACAATGAGCAGTTCTTC,CASISGFYNEQFF
TRBJ1-1,TRBV5-1,-,-,TGCGCCAGCTCCGGCCAGGGTGGTTCAGTAACTGAAGCTTTCTTT,CASSGQGGSVTEAFF
TRBJ2-5,TRBV20-1,-,-,TGCAGTGCTAGCGGGGAAGAGACCCAGTACTTC,CSASGEETQYF
TRBJ1-1,TRBV5-4,-,-,TGTGCCAGCACCGGAACCGGGACAAGTAACACTGAAGCTTTCTTT,CASTGTGTSNTEAFF
TRBJ1-5,TRBV6-1,-,-,TGTGCCAGCCAACCGGCTTATAGCAATCAGCCCCAGCATTTT,CASQPAYSNQPQHF
TRBJ2-5,TRBV7-9,-,TRBD2,TGTGCCAGCAGCTTAGCACTAGCGGGAGGGGAGACCCAGTACTTC,CASSLALAGGETQYF
TRBJ2-4,TRBV2,-,TRBD1,TGTGCCAGCAGGGGACAGATAGCCAAAAACATTCAGTACTTC,CASRGQIAKNIQYF
TRBJ2-7,TRBV5-1,-,-,TGCGCCAGCACCTCGACACCAACCTACGAGCAGTACTTC,CASTSTPTYEQYF
TRBJ2-3,TRBV30,-,-,TGTGCCTGGAGTGTACTAAAGGCAGGCCGAGGCACAGATACGCAGTATTTT,CAWSVLKAGRGTDTQYF
TRBJ2-1,TRBV5-4,-,TRBD1,TGTGCCAGCAGCTCCCCCGGGACAGGGGGCAGGGATGAGCAGTTCTTC,CASSSPGTGGRDEQFF
TRBJ2-2,TRBV27,-,-,TGTGCCAGCAGTTTTTCCAGACTCGCTACTTGGCCCGGGGAGCTGTTTTTT,CASSFSRLATWPGELFF
TRBJ2-5,TRBV11-2,once,-,TGTGCCAGCAGCTTAGATCGAGTTGCCGGGACATCGCAAGAGACCCAGTACTTC,CASSLDRVAGTSQETQYF
TRBJ2-7,TRBV11-2,once,-,TGTGCCAGCAGCCAAGATGGTGGGAGGACGTACGAGCAGTACTTC,CASSQDGGRTYEQYF
TRBJ2-1,TRBV14,-,TRBD2,TGTGCCAGCAGCCAGCTAATCGGGACTAGCGACTCCTACAATGAGCAGTTCTTC,CASSQLIGTSDSYNEQFF
TRBJ2-1,TRBV5-1,-,-,TGCGCCAGCAGCTTGGTGACCAATGAGCAGTTCTTC,CASSLVTNEQFF
TRBJ2-7,TRBV27,-,-,TGTGCCACCAGAAGAGTCGGATCCTACGAGCAGTACTTC,CATRRVGSYEQYF
TRBJ2-1,TRBV28,-,TRBD1,TGTGCCAGCAGAAGATCGACAGGGGATATTTTCTACAATGAGCAGTTCTTC,CASRRSTGDIFYNEQFF
TRBJ2-1,TRBV28,once,TRBD2,TGTGCCAGCAGTCCACTAGCGGGAGCTTACAATGAGCAGTTCTTC,CASSPLAGAYNEQFF
TRBJ2-7,TRBV5-1,-,TRBD2,TGCGCCAGCAGCGCGACTAGCGGATCCTACGAGCAGTACTTC,CASSATSGSYEQYF
TRBJ2-7,TRBV18,-,-,TGTGCCAGCTCACCACCGAATACCGTAAACGAGCAGTACTTC,CASSPPNTVNEQYF
TRBJ2-7,TRBV18,once,-,TGTGCCAGCTCACCACCGCGAGGGGCGGGTTCCTACGAGCAGTACTTC,CASSPPRGAGSYEQYF
TRBJ1-4,TRBV28,-,-,TGTGCCAGCAGTCCTCCGGACGTATCGGCGGAAAAACTGTTTTTT,CASSPPDVSAEKLFF
TRBJ1-5,TRBV6-5,-,-,TGTGCCAGTAGGCCCGACTTAGGCAATCAGCCCCAGCATTTT,CASRPDLGNQPQHF
TRBJ2-5,TRBV7-3,-,-,TGTGCCAGCAGCTATAGCGTAAAAGAGACCCAGTACTTC,CASSYSVKETQYF